This T cell receptor (beta chain) was obtained from a study of cytomegalovirus exposure and HLA in healthy donors. Study context: As an earlier analysis found, about 200 million T cells yielded about 120 million unique TCR beta sequences. Overall study findings and caveats: Presence/absence analyses took donor sequencing depth as roughly uniform. There were several of the most significant clusters that appeared linked to common viral pathogens in a later analysis.

PCR amplification relied on 60 Vbeta primers (plus 13 Jbeta primers). This table comes from immunoSEQ multiplex PCR, and its TCRdb copy is limited to in-frame clones, with some not included. Of about 120,000 clones in the sample, 81% were seen once. Unmatched junction bases numbered 11, after V lost 3 bases and J lost 4 bases. The CDR3 contains 17 residues. The germline gives CDR1 KGHSH, CDR2 LQKENI. Regarding this clone: Antigen unknown.

Sequencing was carried out using PBMCs. The chain is built from TRBV18 and TRBJ2-2; TRBD1 agrees at 7 bases. The receptor's source is a woman aged 30 to 39 in good health and CMV-seronegative. The chain's CDR3 is CASSPTPSDRSTGELFF. The CDR3 DNA reads as TGTGCCAGCTCACCGACTCCGTCGGACAGGAGCACCGGGGAGCTGTTTTTT.